These T cell receptor beta chains were read from a single sample in a study of CD8 T cells in Susac syndrome. Each CDR3 protein is one row after TCRdb ran MiXCR on the immunoSEQ multiplex PCR reads. In the table there are 95,000 to 150,000 distinct CDR3 sequences, over 90% of which are singletons. Sample: CD8+ T cells from PBMCs. These receptor sequences come from a human donor with Susac syndrome. CDR3s include the opening cysteine and the closing phenylalanine or tryptophan. Fields, in order: V gene, J gene, D gene, clone size, CDR3 DNA, CDR3 protein. D genes are given only for firm matches. Part of the rows lack a size; the others show once, few, many or a class for expanded clones.

v_gene: TRBV29-1; j_gene: TRBJ2-7; d_gene: NA; abundance: NA; CDR3nt: TGCAGCGTTGAAGTACGGGGCAACGAGCAGTACTTC; CDR3aa: CSVEVRGNEQYF
v_gene: TRBV19; j_gene: TRBJ2-1; d_gene: NA; abundance: NA; CDR3nt: TGTGCCAGCCTCGGCCGGGTTGAGCAGTTCTTC; CDR3aa: CASLGRVEQFF
v_gene: TRBV7-9; j_gene: TRBJ1-1; d_gene: NA; abundance: NA; CDR3nt: TGTGCCAGCAGCTTAGTCAAGGTTAATGGGACTGAAGCTTTCTTT; CDR3aa: CASSLVKVNGTEAFF
v_gene: TRBV27; j_gene: TRBJ1-2; d_gene: TRBD1; abundance: NA; CDR3nt: TGTGCCAGCAGTCTAGCCCCCGGGGACAGTGGCTATGGCTACACCTTC; CDR3aa: CASSLAPGDSGYGYTF
v_gene: TRBV9; j_gene: TRBJ2-7; d_gene: NA; abundance: NA; CDR3nt: TGTGCCAGCAGCGTAACGGGTTCCTACGAGCAGTACTTC; CDR3aa: CASSVTGSYEQYF
v_gene: TRBV6-5; j_gene: TRBJ2-2; d_gene: NA; abundance: NA; CDR3nt: TGTGCCAGCACCGACCGATGGGCCGGGGAGCTGTTTTTT; CDR3aa: CASTDRWAGELFF
v_gene: TRBV20-1; j_gene: TRBJ1-2; d_gene: NA; abundance: NA; CDR3nt: TGCAGTGCTAGAGGAACAGGGAATAACTATGGCTACACCTTC; CDR3aa: CSARGTGNNYGYTF
v_gene: TRBV27; j_gene: TRBJ1-6; d_gene: TRBD1; abundance: NA; CDR3nt: TGTGCCAGCGGTTTTAAGGGACAGGACCCCTCCTATAATTCACCCCTCCACTTT; CDR3aa: CASGFKGQDPSYNSPLHF
v_gene: TRBV9; j_gene: TRBJ2-1; d_gene: NA; abundance: NA; CDR3nt: TGTGCCAGCAGCGTAAATTTAGTGTACGGGGATGGTACTATGGAGCAGTTCTTC; CDR3aa: CASSVNLVYGDGTMEQFF
v_gene: TRBV7-9; j_gene: TRBJ1-5; d_gene: NA; abundance: once; CDR3nt: TGTGCCAGCAGCCCTTGGAGGTCCAATCAGCCCCAGCATTTT; CDR3aa: CASSPWRSNQPQHF
v_gene: TRBV6-2/TRBV6-3; j_gene: TRBJ2-1; d_gene: NA; abundance: NA; CDR3nt: TGTGCCAGCAGTTACTCACAGGAGCAGTTCTTC; CDR3aa: CASSYSQEQFF
v_gene: TRBV5-1; j_gene: TRBJ1-1; d_gene: NA; abundance: NA; CDR3nt: TGCGCCAGCAGCTTGGGAGTTGAAGCTTTCTTT; CDR3aa: CASSLGVEAFF
v_gene: TRBV4-1; j_gene: TRBJ1-4; d_gene: NA; abundance: NA; CDR3nt: TGCGCCAGCAGCCAAGTCGGCACTAATGAAAAACTGTTTTTT; CDR3aa: CASSQVGTNEKLFF
v_gene: TRBV19; j_gene: TRBJ2-3; d_gene: NA; abundance: NA; CDR3nt: TGTGCCAGTTCTGGTGAAATAGATACGCAGTATTTT; CDR3aa: CASSGEIDTQYF
v_gene: TRBV18; j_gene: TRBJ2-3; d_gene: NA; abundance: NA; CDR3nt: TGTGCCAGCTCACCACGGCTGGACAGCGCCGTCACAGATACGCAGTATTTT; CDR3aa: CASSPRLDSAVTDTQYF
v_gene: TRBV20-1; j_gene: TRBJ1-3; d_gene: TRBD1; abundance: NA; CDR3nt: TGCAGTGCCATGACAGGGGCCACTGGAAACACCATATATTTT; CDR3aa: CSAMTGATGNTIYF
v_gene: TRBV6-5; j_gene: TRBJ2-7; d_gene: NA; abundance: few; CDR3nt: TGTGCCAGCAGTCTGGGGACGGGTAGCTCCTACGAGCAGTACTTC; CDR3aa: CASSLGTGSSYEQYF
v_gene: TRBV4-1; j_gene: TRBJ2-3; d_gene: TRBD2; abundance: NA; CDR3nt: TGCGCCAGCAGCTGGGGAGGGGATACGCAGTATTTT; CDR3aa: CASSWGGDTQYF
v_gene: TRBV2; j_gene: TRBJ1-5; d_gene: TRBD1; abundance: NA; CDR3nt: TGTGCCAGCAGTGAGGGGACAGACAATCAGCCCCAGCATTTT; CDR3aa: CASSEGTDNQPQHF
v_gene: TRBV29-1; j_gene: TRBJ1-1; d_gene: NA; abundance: NA; CDR3nt: TGCAGCGTTAGCCTGGGCACTGAAGCTTTCTTT; CDR3aa: CSVSLGTEAFF
v_gene: TRBV20-1; j_gene: TRBJ2-1; d_gene: NA; abundance: NA; CDR3nt: TGCAGTGCTAGAGAAAGCAGGGAAAGCTCCTACAATGAGCAGTTCTTC; CDR3aa: CSARESRESSYNEQFF
v_gene: TRBV29-1; j_gene: TRBJ2-2; d_gene: TRBD1; abundance: NA; CDR3nt: TGCAGCGTTGAACGGGACAGGGGGTCTTCCGGGGAGCTGTTTTTT; CDR3aa: CSVERDRGSSGELFF
v_gene: TRBV5-1; j_gene: TRBJ2-7; d_gene: NA; abundance: NA; CDR3nt: TGCGCCAGCAGACCGTGGACCTACCCTACCGCCGAGCAGTACTTC; CDR3aa: CASRPWTYPTAEQYF
v_gene: TRBV27; j_gene: TRBJ1-1; d_gene: TRBD1; abundance: NA; CDR3nt: TGTGCCAGCAGGAACGGGGTCGGGACAGGGGAAGCTTTCTTT; CDR3aa: CASRNGVGTGEAFF
v_gene: TRBV5-4; j_gene: TRBJ2-7; d_gene: NA; abundance: once; CDR3nt: TGTGCCAGCAGGGACGGGACGGACGGGATATACGAGCAGTACTTC; CDR3aa: CASRDGTDGIYEQYF
v_gene: TRBV12-3/TRBV12-4; j_gene: TRBJ2-7; d_gene: NA; abundance: NA; CDR3nt: TGTGCCAGCAGTCCCCTTGGGGGCCCTTACGAGCAGTACTTC; CDR3aa: CASSPLGGPYEQYF
v_gene: TRBV12-3/TRBV12-4; j_gene: TRBJ2-1; d_gene: TRBD2; abundance: NA; CDR3nt: TGTGCCAGCAGACAAGCGGGGGGGGTTTACAATGAGCAGTTCTTC; CDR3aa: CASRQAGGVYNEQFF
v_gene: TRBV12-3/TRBV12-4; j_gene: TRBJ2-7; d_gene: NA; abundance: NA; CDR3nt: TGTGCCAGCAGTTGGGCCCCCTCTTCCAACGAGCAGTACTTC; CDR3aa: CASSWAPSSNEQYF
v_gene: TRBV5-1; j_gene: TRBJ2-3; d_gene: NA; abundance: NA; CDR3nt: TGCGCCAGCAGCTTGGAAGGGGCGACCACAGATACGCAGTATTTT; CDR3aa: CASSLEGATTDTQYF
v_gene: TRBV28; j_gene: TRBJ2-1; d_gene: NA; abundance: NA; CDR3nt: TGTGCCAGCAGTTTATGGGGGGGAAGCTCCTACAATGAGCAGTTCTTC; CDR3aa: CASSLWGGSSYNEQFF
v_gene: TRBV13; j_gene: TRBJ2-7; d_gene: NA; abundance: NA; CDR3nt: TGTGCCAGCAGCTTACCCCTCCGGAGCGAGCAGTACTTC; CDR3aa: CASSLPLRSEQYF
v_gene: TRBV9; j_gene: TRBJ2-1; d_gene: TRBD1; abundance: NA; CDR3nt: TGTGCCAGCAGCCCGGGACAGGGGGCCCACAATGAGCAGTTCTTC; CDR3aa: CASSPGQGAHNEQFF
v_gene: TRBV6-2/TRBV6-3; j_gene: TRBJ1-2; d_gene: NA; abundance: NA; CDR3nt: TGTGCCAGCAGTTCCCTGAATGGCTACACCTTC; CDR3aa: CASSSLNGYTF
v_gene: TRBV4-3; j_gene: TRBJ2-7; d_gene: NA; abundance: NA; CDR3nt: TGCGCCAGCAGCCAGCAAAGGGACGGTTACTACGAGCAGTACTTC; CDR3aa: CASSQQRDGYYEQYF
v_gene: TRBV5-1; j_gene: TRBJ2-1; d_gene: NA; abundance: NA; CDR3nt: TGCGCCAGCAGCTTGACGGAGCCGGGCAATGAGCAGTTCTTC; CDR3aa: CASSLTEPGNEQFF
v_gene: TRBV30; j_gene: TRBJ2-5; d_gene: TRBD2; abundance: NA; CDR3nt: TGTGCCTGGAGTGCCATAGCGGGGGTACAAGAGACCCAGTACTTC; CDR3aa: CAWSAIAGVQETQYF
v_gene: TRBV27; j_gene: TRBJ2-7; d_gene: NA; abundance: NA; CDR3nt: TGTGCCAGCAGTTTAGGCACGGACTACGAGCAGTACTTC; CDR3aa: CASSLGTDYEQYF
v_gene: TRBV9; j_gene: TRBJ1-1; d_gene: NA; abundance: NA; CDR3nt: TGTGCCAGCAGCGAAACGGGGAGTTCGGGGACTGAAGCTTTCTTT; CDR3aa: CASSETGSSGTEAFF
v_gene: TRBV6-2/TRBV6-3; j_gene: TRBJ2-5; d_gene: TRBD2; abundance: NA; CDR3nt: TGTGCCAGCAGTTACTCCCCGGGACTACAAGAGACCCAGTACTTC; CDR3aa: CASSYSPGLQETQYF
v_gene: TRBV9; j_gene: TRBJ2-2; d_gene: TRBD1; abundance: NA; CDR3nt: TGTGCCAGCAGCCTCCGGGACAGGGCGAACACCGGGGAGCTGTTTTTT; CDR3aa: CASSLRDRANTGELFF
v_gene: TRBV3-1; j_gene: TRBJ2-5; d_gene: NA; abundance: NA; CDR3nt: TGTGCCAGCAGCCGACAGGGGAGGGGGCAAGAGACCCAGTACTTC; CDR3aa: CASSRQGRGQETQYF
v_gene: TRBV27; j_gene: TRBJ2-7; d_gene: NA; abundance: few; CDR3nt: TGTGCCAGCAGTGCGGGCTACGAGCAGTACTTC; CDR3aa: CASSAGYEQYF
v_gene: TRBV10-2; j_gene: TRBJ2-7; d_gene: TRBD1; abundance: NA; CDR3nt: TGCGCCAGCAGTGAGGTGGACAGGGGGCACTACGAGCAGTACTTC; CDR3aa: CASSEVDRGHYEQYF
v_gene: TRBV11-2; j_gene: TRBJ2-7; d_gene: NA; abundance: NA; CDR3nt: TGTGCCAGCAGCCCTTCTGAGCAGTTCTACGAGCAGTACTTC; CDR3aa: CASSPSEQFYEQYF
v_gene: TRBV6-5; j_gene: TRBJ2-7; d_gene: NA; abundance: NA; CDR3nt: TGTGCCAGCAGTTACCGGGACCGGGGCCCCTACGAGCAGTACTTC; CDR3aa: CASSYRDRGPYEQYF
v_gene: TRBV10-3; j_gene: TRBJ2-5; d_gene: TRBD2; abundance: NA; CDR3nt: TGTGCCATCAGTGGGGCGGGGGGGCAAGAGACCCAGTACTTC; CDR3aa: CAISGAGGQETQYF
v_gene: TRBV15; j_gene: TRBJ1-1; d_gene: NA; abundance: once; CDR3nt: TGTGCCACCAGCCCTATTACGGGGTCCGAAGCTTTCTTT; CDR3aa: CATSPITGSEAFF
v_gene: TRBV7-9; j_gene: TRBJ1-4; d_gene: TRBD1; abundance: NA; CDR3nt: TGTGCCAGCAGCGCCTTCGGGACAGGGGCTAATGAAAAACTGTTTTTT; CDR3aa: CASSAFGTGANEKLFF
v_gene: TRBV29-1; j_gene: TRBJ1-3; d_gene: NA; abundance: NA; CDR3nt: TGCAGCGCCCCGACGGTGGGCCCCTCTGGAAACACCATATATTTT; CDR3aa: CSAPTVGPSGNTIYF
v_gene: TRBV9; j_gene: TRBJ2-7; d_gene: TRBD2; abundance: NA; CDR3nt: TGTGCCAGCAGCGTAGGTCTAGCGGGCGACTACGAGCAGTACTTC; CDR3aa: CASSVGLAGDYEQYF
v_gene: TRBV29-1; j_gene: TRBJ1-2; d_gene: TRBD1; abundance: NA; CDR3nt: TGCAGCGCTGAAGGACAGGGCTATGGCTACACCTTC; CDR3aa: CSAEGQGYGYTF
v_gene: TRBV3-1; j_gene: TRBJ2-5; d_gene: NA; abundance: NA; CDR3nt: TGTGCCAGCAGCCGCCCTGGGGTAACTAGCAAAAAGACCCAGTACTTC; CDR3aa: CASSRPGVTSKKTQYF
v_gene: TRBV27; j_gene: TRBJ1-1; d_gene: NA; abundance: NA; CDR3nt: TGTGCCAGCAGTTTAGTTCAGGAGAGACAGGCTGAAGCTTTCTTT; CDR3aa: CASSLVQERQAEAFF
v_gene: TRBV6-5; j_gene: TRBJ2-1; d_gene: NA; abundance: NA; CDR3nt: TGTGCCAGCAGTCCCCCAGGAGCTGTTGAGCAGTTCTTC; CDR3aa: CASSPPGAVEQFF
v_gene: TRBV7-6; j_gene: TRBJ1-3; d_gene: NA; abundance: NA; CDR3nt: TGTGCCAGCAGCTTTGTCGGAAGGGACTCTGGAAACACCATATATTTT; CDR3aa: CASSFVGRDSGNTIYF